The rows below give T cell receptor beta chains drawn from one sample of a study of response to subunit inactivated influenza vaccine. Using its own MiXCR run on the RT-PCR reads, TCRdb lists one record per CDR3 protein. This sample carries around 500,000 distinct CDR3 sequences, approximately 11% of them seen once, and the ten largest clones take 12%. The sample was PBMCs from blood, taken roughly 46 days after vaccination. The receptor set was obtained from a man aged 50 to 59 who received an inactivated influenza vaccine. CDR3s include the opening cysteine and the closing phenylalanine or tryptophan. The order of the fields is D gene, V gene, clone size, J gene, CDR3 DNA, CDR3 protein. The D gene is left open where the match is weak. Size tells how often a clone was seen (once, few, many) or the class of an expanded clone, and some rows leave it out.

>-|TRBV5-1|many|TRBJ2-5
TGCGCCAGCAGCCCGGGGGCGAGGGAGACCCAGTACTTC
CASSPGARETQYF
>TRBD1|TRBV6-1|many|TRBJ2-1
TGTGCCAGCAGTGTGGACAGGGGGCCTGATGAGCAGTTCTTC
CASSVDRGPDEQFF
>-|TRBV7-9|few|TRBJ1-1
TGTGCCAGCAGCTTACTGGGTCGCGGGTTTGGCACTGAAGCTTTCTTT
CASSLLGRGFGTEAFF
>TRBD1|TRBV12-3/TRBV12-4|many|TRBJ1-5
TGTGCCAGCAGTTCTATGACAGGGGGCAATCAGCCCCAGCATTTT
CASSSMTGGNQPQHF
>-|TRBV15|-|TRBJ2-3
TGTGCCACCAGCAGGCGGACAGCCAACACAGATACGCAGTATTTT
CATSRRTANTDTQYF
>-|TRBV6-1|few|TRBJ1-6
TGTGCCAGCAGTGAAGGGGGCAGGGCTGGGTCACCCCTCCACTTT
CASSEGGRAGSPLHF
>-|TRBV7-2|-|TRBJ2-7
TGTGCCAGCAGCCCTTCGGGGGTCGCGGAGTACGAGCAGTACTTC
CASSPSGVAEYEQYF
>-|TRBV12-3/TRBV12-4|few|TRBJ1-6
TGTGCCAGCAGTCCCCGATGGGGTAATTCACCCCTCCACTTT
CASSPRWGNSPLHF
>-|TRBV12-3/TRBV12-4|many|TRBJ1-3
TGTGCCAGCATCGACAGCTCTGGAAACACCATATATTTT
CASIDSSGNTIYF
>TRBD2|TRBV7-8|-|TRBJ2-3
TGTGCCAGCAAGATGGGAGGGTGGCAGTATTTT
CASKMGGWQYF
>TRBD1|TRBV12-3/TRBV12-4|few|TRBJ1-1
TGTGCCAGCACCACGGGGACAGGGGGGGTAGCTTTCTTT
CASTTGTGGVAFF
>TRBD1|TRBV20-1|-|TRBJ2-3
TGCAGTGCCAACGACAGGGGAGCCGCAGATACGCAGTATTTT
CSANDRGAADTQYF
>-|TRBV3-1|-|TRBJ2-2
TGTGCCAGCAGCCAAGCTGGCCTTAACACCGGGGAGCTGTTTTTT
CASSQAGLNTGELFF
>TRBD2|TRBV20-1|many|TRBJ2-2
TGCAGTGCTGGACGACTAGCGGGGACGGCCGTGGAGGAGCTGTTTTTT
CSAGRLAGTAVEELFF
>-|TRBV12-3/TRBV12-4|many|TRBJ1-1
TGTGCCAGCAATCTAGGGGAAGGGGTTGAAGCTTTCTTT
CASNLGEGVEAFF
>-|TRBV28|-|TRBJ1-1
TGTGCCAGCAGCAACTCGATGAACACTGAAGCTTTCTTT
CASSNSMNTEAFF
>TRBD2|TRBV7-6|-|TRBJ2-1
TGTGCCAGCAGCTTAAGGCTGTGGGGGCTAGCGGGAGAAAACAATGAGCAGTTCTTC
CASSLRLWGLAGENNEQFF
>-|TRBV18|-|TRBJ2-6
TGTGCCAGCTCACCCGGCCGGGCCAACGTCCTGACTTTC
CASSPGRANVLTF
>-|TRBV27|many|TRBJ2-3
TGTGCCAGCAGTTTGGGGGCCGTCCCCACAGATACGCAGTATTTT
CASSLGAVPTDTQYF
>TRBD1|TRBV9|many|TRBJ2-2
TGTGCCAGCAGCGTAGGGGACAGGGGCACCGGGGAGCTGTTTTTT
CASSVGDRGTGELFF
>-|TRBV19|-|TRBJ2-1
TGTGCCAGTAGTATCCCCCCAACTGAGCAGTTCTTC
CASSIPPTEQFF
>TRBD2|TRBV6-1|few|TRBJ2-3
TGTGCCAGCCGACGACTAGCGGGAGGGGCAGATACGCAGTATTTT
CASRRLAGGADTQYF
>-|TRBV3-1|-|TRBJ2-5
TGTGCCAGCAGCCAAATCGGGGGAAATCAAGAGACCCAGTACTTC
CASSQIGGNQETQYF
>-|TRBV5-3|few|TRBJ2-1
TGTGCCAGAAGCTCTCCCCCGGCAGCATACAATGAGCAGTTCTTC
CARSSPPAAYNEQFF
>TRBD2|TRBV27|many|TRBJ2-7
TGTGCCAGCAGTTTTAGGCTAGCGGGACTCTACGAGCAGTACTTC
CASSFRLAGLYEQYF
>-|TRBV7-2|-|TRBJ2-2
TGTGCCAGCAGCTTAAGGTTCGCCGGCACCGGGGAGCTGTTTTTT
CASSLRFAGTGELFF
>-|TRBV27|-|TRBJ1-6
TGTGCCAGCAGTTTGGAGCACCCGAATTCACCCCTCCACTTT
CASSLEHPNSPLHF
>-|TRBV10-2|many|TRBJ1-1
TGCGCCAGCAGTCAGGGGTGGACTGAAGCTTTCTTT
CASSQGWTEAFF
>-|TRBV20-1|many|TRBJ1-1
TGCAGTGCCCCAAACCAGGGACAGAACACTGAAGCTTTCTTT
CSAPNQGQNTEAFF
>-|TRBV20-1|few|TRBJ1-5
TGCAGTGCTAGGGGACACAGGGATCAGCCCCAGCATTTT
CSARGHRDQPQHF
>TRBD1|TRBV2|-|TRBJ1-5
TGTGCCAGCAGACCGACGGCCGGGACAGGCAGTCAGCCCCAGCATTTT
CASRPTAGTGSQPQHF
>-|TRBV28|few|TRBJ1-3
TGTGCCAGCAGTTTAGACGGGAGGAGAAACACCATATATTTT
CASSLDGRRNTIYF
>-|TRBV6-2/TRBV6-3|few|TRBJ2-5
TGTGCCACCAGACCCAGGATACGAGAGACCCAGTACTTC
CATRPRIRETQYF
>-|TRBV12-3/TRBV12-4|many|TRBJ2-2
TGTGCCACCAAACGCGGAGGGGGCTGGGGGGAGCTGTTTTTT
CATKRGGGWGELFF